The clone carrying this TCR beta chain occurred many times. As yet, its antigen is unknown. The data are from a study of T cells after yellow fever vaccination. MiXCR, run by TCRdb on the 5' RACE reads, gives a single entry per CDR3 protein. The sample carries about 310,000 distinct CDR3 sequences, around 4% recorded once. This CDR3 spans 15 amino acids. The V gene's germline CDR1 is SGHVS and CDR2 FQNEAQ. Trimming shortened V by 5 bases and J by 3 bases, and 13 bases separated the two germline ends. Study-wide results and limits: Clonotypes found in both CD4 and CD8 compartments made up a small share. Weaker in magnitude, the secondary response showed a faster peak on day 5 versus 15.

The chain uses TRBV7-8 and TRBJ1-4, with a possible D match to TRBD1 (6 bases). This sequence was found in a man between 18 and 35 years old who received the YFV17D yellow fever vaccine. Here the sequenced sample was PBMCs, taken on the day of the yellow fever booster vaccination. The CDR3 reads CASSLPGGSNEKLFF. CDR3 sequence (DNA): TGTGCCAGCAGCCTTCCTGGGGGCTCTAATGAAAAACTGTTTTTT.